This record covers a single T cell receptor beta chain. The sample is drawn from a study of blood T cell repertoires in COVID-19. Study in general: The cDNA or gDNA used as material had been derived from T cells, B-cell-depleted T cells, or PBMCs.

Only in-frame clones appear in the TCRdb table, and some are missing; sequencing was by immunoSEQ multiplex PCR. The repertoire has about 180,000 clones, 84% of them found once; the top ten carry over 12%. Before being deemed recovered, Cohort 3 donors had two negative PCRs, clearance, or symptom resolution. The origin of this receptor is a man in his fifties or sixties who had recovered from COVID-19. The source material was PBMCs or T cells enriched from blood (not recorded which).

The CDR3 nucleotides read TGTGCCAGTAGTTTACAGGGGGGTCGAGAGACCCAGTACTTC. Translating it yields CASSLQGGRETQYF. The J gene is TRBJ2-5, the V gene TRBV19, with 8 nucleotides matching TRBD1. CDR3 length: 14 residues. Per germline, CDR1 LNHDA and CDR2 SQIVND (reference sequence). J was trimmed by 4 bases and V by 5 bases; bases with no gene match: 6.